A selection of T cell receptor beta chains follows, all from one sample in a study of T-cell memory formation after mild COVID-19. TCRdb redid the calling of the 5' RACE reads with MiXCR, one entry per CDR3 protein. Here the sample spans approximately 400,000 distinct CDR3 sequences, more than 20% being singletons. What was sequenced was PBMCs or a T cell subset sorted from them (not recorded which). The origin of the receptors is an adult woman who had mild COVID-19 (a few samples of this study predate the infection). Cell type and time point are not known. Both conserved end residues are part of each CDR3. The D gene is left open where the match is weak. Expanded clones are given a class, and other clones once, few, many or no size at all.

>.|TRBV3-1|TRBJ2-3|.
CASSPAHPEEGDTQYF
TGTGCCAGCAGCCCCGCTCACCCGGAGGAGGGAGATACGCAGTATTTT
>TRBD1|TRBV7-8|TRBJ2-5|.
CASTLRGQETQYF
TGTGCCAGCACCCTGAGGGGGCAGGAGACCCAGTACTTC
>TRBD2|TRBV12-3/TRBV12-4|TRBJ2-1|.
CASSAEGLVGDNEQFF
TGTGCCAGCAGTGCTGAGGGACTAGTGGGAGACAATGAGCAGTTCTTC
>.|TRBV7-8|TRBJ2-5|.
CASSLPGIGTRETQYF
TGTGCCAGCAGCTTACCAGGAATCGGGACGCGGGAGACCCAGTACTTC
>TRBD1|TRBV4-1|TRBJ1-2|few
CASSQVVDRGYGYTF
TGCGCCAGCAGCCAAGTCGTTGACAGGGGCTATGGCTACACCTTC
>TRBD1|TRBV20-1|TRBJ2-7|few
CSASSMGQGISYEQYF
TGCAGTGCTAGTTCTATGGGACAGGGGATTTCCTACGAGCAGTACTTC
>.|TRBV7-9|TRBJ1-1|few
CASSLVSHPNTEAFF
TGTGCCAGCAGCTTAGTCTCGCACCCCAACACTGAAGCTTTCTTT
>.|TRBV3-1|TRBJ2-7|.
CASSQAESGSYEQYF
TGTGCCAGCAGCCAAGCTGAAAGCGGGTCCTACGAGCAGTACTTC
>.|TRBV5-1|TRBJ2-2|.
CASSLVAGASTGELFF
TGCGCCAGCAGCTTGGTGGCCGGGGCTAGCACCGGGGAGCTGTTTTTT
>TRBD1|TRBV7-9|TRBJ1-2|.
CASSGDSSGYTF
TGTGCCAGCAGCGGGGACAGTTCTGGCTACACCTTC
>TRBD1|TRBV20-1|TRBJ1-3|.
CSARTGGDRGNTIYF
TGCAGTGCACGGACAGGCGGAGACAGAGGAAACACCATATATTTT
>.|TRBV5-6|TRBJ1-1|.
CASSLLGTAAFF
TGTGCCAGCAGCTTGCTAGGGACGGCAGCTTTCTTT
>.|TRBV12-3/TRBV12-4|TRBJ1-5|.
CASSTTGAQHF
TGTGCCAGCAGTACGACCGGAGCCCAGCATTTT